This T cell receptor beta chain was found in a study of shared clonotypes between healthy human individuals. The protocol was immunoSEQ multiplex PCR, while the TCRdb copy is restricted to in-frame clones and leaves out a portion. The data contain approximately 600,000 clones, approximately 95% of them singletons. Germline V gene data show CDR1 as SGHTA and CDR2 as FQGNSA. V trimming: 1 base; J trimming: 2 bases; junction bases outside the gene matches: 2. CDR3 length: 14 residues. It was CD45RO-negative cells, positively selected for CCR7, that made up naive CD8 cells, with terminally differentiated effector memory CD45RA+ cells excluded.

Material for sequencing was naive CD8+ T cells sorted from blood. This chain uses TRBV7-2 with TRBJ2-7; 7 positions match TRBD1. This clonotype was obtained from a woman in her 30s in good health. DNA for the CDR3: TGTGCCAGCAGCTTAGGGGACAGTGCCTACGAGCAGTACTTC. Its protein is CASSLGDSAYEQYF.